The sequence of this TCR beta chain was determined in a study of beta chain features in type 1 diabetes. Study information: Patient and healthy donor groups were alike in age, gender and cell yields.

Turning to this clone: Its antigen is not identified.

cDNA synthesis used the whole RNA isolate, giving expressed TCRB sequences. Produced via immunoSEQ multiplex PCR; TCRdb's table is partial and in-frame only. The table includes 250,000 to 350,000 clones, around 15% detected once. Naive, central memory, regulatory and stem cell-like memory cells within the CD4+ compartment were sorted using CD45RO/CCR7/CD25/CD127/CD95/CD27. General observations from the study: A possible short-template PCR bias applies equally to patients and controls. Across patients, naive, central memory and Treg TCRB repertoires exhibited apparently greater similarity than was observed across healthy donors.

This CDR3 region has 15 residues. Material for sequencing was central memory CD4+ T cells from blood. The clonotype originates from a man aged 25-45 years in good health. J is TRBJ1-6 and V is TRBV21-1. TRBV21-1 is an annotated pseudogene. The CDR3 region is CASSKRGRYNSPLHF. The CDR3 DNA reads TGTGCCAGCAGCAAGCGGGGTCGCTATAATTCACCCCTCCACTTT.